This T cell receptor beta chain is from a study of control samples from healthy donors and cancer patients (dated by TCRdb to 2020 to 2022). As encoded in the germline V gene, CDR1 is LGHNT while CDR2 is FRNRAP. The germline ends are 9 bases apart after V is trimmed by 6 bases and J by 4 bases. Inclusive of the bounding cysteine and phenylalanine, the CDR3 is 13 residues long. Of all the DNA, just the CDR3 is kept, 39 bases in frame from base 1. This clone was seen a few times. Its antigen remains unidentified. Base qualities were left out, and no much larger clone turns up one base away. Libraries were prepared through the immunoSEQ multiplex PCR assay. Drawn from immuneACCESS, this table holds only the in-frame rearrangements with V and J called that TCRdb kept. Clones are partly lost; checked studies trace under half to an unresolved V gene and leave the rest unexplained. The sample table records about 130,000 clones; roughly 92% of these occur just once. In total, the top ten clones hold around 5.8% of the sample.

The TCR originated in a young man in good health. Input material: blood. The rearrangement combines TRBV12-5 with TRBJ1-4, with the identity of the D gene unclear. The CDR3 protein is CASGPRDNEKLFF. The sequenced DNA: TGTGCTAGTGGGCCTAGGGATAATGAAAAACTGTTTTTT.